The clone carrying this TCR beta chain is termed medium-sized. Its specificity is not known. The source of the sample is a study of PD-1 blockade in classical Hodgkin lymphoma. In the study overall: Nivolumab was given intravenously to patients at 3 mg/kg every 2 weeks.

After autologous stem cell transplantation all patients relapsed, and prior brentuximab vedotin exposure differed between cohorts. Study conclusions and caveats: What drove the repertoire differences, possibly disease activity or prior therapy, has not been defined. Complete responders showed a baseline diversity that resembled the diversity of newly diagnosed patients. The study found that TCR diversity rose significantly by C4D1 in CD4+ but not CD8+ cells.

After removal of 0 bases from V and 7 bases from J, the junction contained 6 bases not matched to a gene. The CDR3 contains 14 residues. Germline loops: CDR1 SGDLS, CDR2 YYNGEE. Using immunoSEQ multiplex PCR, the repertoire was profiled, and TCRdb retains in-frame clones only, with some absent. Of thousands of clones in the sample, 63% were seen once. The V call is TRBV9, the J call TRBJ2-7, with 8 bases lining up with TRBD2. This TCR derives from a human donor with classical Hodgkin lymphoma. Sequences were derived from peripheral blood mononuclear cells (PBMCs), sampled at baseline. The CDR3 DNA sequence: TGTGCCAGCAGCGTAGACGGGAGGGCGCGAGAGCAGTACTTC. It encodes CASSVDGRAREQYF.